A single sample gave rise to the 3 T cell receptor beta chains below, sequenced in a study of beta chain features in type 1 diabetes. Since all of the isolated RNA was reverse transcribed, expressed TCRB transcripts were what got sequenced. TCRdb's copy holds only in-frame clones and misses some; the assay was immunoSEQ multiplex PCR. Among roughly 250,000 clones listed, approximately 70% were seen once. Sequencing used naive CD4+ T cells from blood. Source of these receptors: a man under 40 in good health.

The genes are TRBV2 and TRBJ2-7, with 9 bases matching TRBD1. The CDR3 loop spans 14 amino acids. In germline, CDR1 is SNHLY, CDR2 FYNNEI. V trimming: 8 bases; J trimming: 3 bases; junction bases outside the gene matches: 8. CDR3 sequence reads: CASGPGTGRYEQYF. CDR3 sequence (DNA): TGTGCCAGCGGACCCGGGACAGGGCGCTACGAGCAGTACTTC.

Details on this clone: The sample carries other DNA sequences with the same CDR3. The V and J genes are TRBV29-1 and TRBJ1-1; D might be TRBD1 (5 bases). The V gene lost 6 bases and the J gene lost 0 bases, with 11 bases spanning the gap. The CDR3 contains 13 residues. Germline V gene data show CDR1 as SQVTM and CDR2 as ANQGSEA. CDR3 DNA sequence: TGCAGCGTCGTGGGACTAATGAACACTGAAGCTTTCTTT. As protein: CSVVGLMNTEAFF.

This clone has more than one count but fewer than ten. The rearrangement links TRBV25-1 to TRBJ2-5; 10 positions agree with TRBD1. The CDR3 spans 15 residues. Germline assignment: CDR1 MGHDK and CDR2 SYGVNS. With V trimmed by 2 bases and J by 4 bases, 4 bases remained unmatched. CDR3 nucleotides: TGTGCCAGCAGTGAACCGCGACAGGGGGCAGAGACCCAGTACTTC. Its translation is CASSEPRQGAETQYF.